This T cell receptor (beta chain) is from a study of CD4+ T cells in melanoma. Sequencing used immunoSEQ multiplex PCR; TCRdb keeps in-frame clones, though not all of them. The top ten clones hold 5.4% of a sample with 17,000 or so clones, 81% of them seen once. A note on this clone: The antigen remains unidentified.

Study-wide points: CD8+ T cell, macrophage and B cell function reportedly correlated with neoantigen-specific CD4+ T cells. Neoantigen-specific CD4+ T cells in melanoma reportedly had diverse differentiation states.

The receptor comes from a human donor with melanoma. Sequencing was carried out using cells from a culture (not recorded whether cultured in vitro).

In DNA form, the CDR3 reads TGTGCCAGCAGGGGCGCTGGGTCTGGAAACACCATATATTTT. It yields the protein CASRGAGSGNTIYF. The rearrangement joins TRBV2 to TRBJ1-3; D is uncertain. The V and J ends lost 6 bases and 1 base respectively, with 10 bases between them. The CDR3 spans 14 residues. Looked up from germline, CDR1 is SNHLY and CDR2 is FYNNEI.